These T cell receptor beta chains were read from a single sample in a study of blood T cell repertoires in COVID-19. Sequencing used immunoSEQ multiplex PCR; TCRdb keeps in-frame clones, though not all of them. The sample lists around 310,000 clones; about 93% were seen once. Input material: peripheral blood. The receptors come from a woman aged 25 to 39 with COVID-19, enrolled during active disease. The CDR3 runs from the conserved cysteine through the conserved F or W. A D gene is named only where the DNA matches it firmly. Clone sizes are given selectively: once, few, many, or a class where the clone is expanded.

V gene: TRBV19
D gene: NA
clone size: NA
J gene: TRBJ1-1
CDR3 protein: CATRKGGNWVNTEAFF
CDR3 DNA: TGTGCCACCAGAAAGGGGGGGAATTGGGTGAACACTGAAGCTTTCTTT

V gene: TRBV21-1
D gene: NA
clone size: NA
J gene: TRBJ1-2
CDR3 protein: CASSTTRGYTF
CDR3 DNA: TGTGCCAGCAGCACAACCAGAGGCTACACCTTC

V gene: TRBV5-6
D gene: NA
clone size: NA
J gene: TRBJ2-7
CDR3 protein: CASSLRLYEQYF
CDR3 DNA: TGTGCCAGCAGCTTGCGTCTGTACGAGCAGTACTTC

V gene: TRBV3-1/TRBV3-2
D gene: NA
clone size: NA
J gene: TRBJ2-7
CDR3 protein: CASSLRGSTYEQYF
CDR3 DNA: TGTGCCAGCAGCCTCAGGGGTTCTACCTACGAGCAGTACTTC

V gene: TRBV7-8
D gene: NA
clone size: NA
J gene: TRBJ1-3
CDR3 protein: CASSLAPRGTGNTIYF
CDR3 DNA: TGTGCCAGCAGCTTAGCGCCAAGGGGCACTGGAAACACCATATATTTT

V gene: TRBV24-1
D gene: NA
clone size: once
J gene: TRBJ2-3
CDR3 protein: CATSDPAPGTDTQYF
CDR3 DNA: TGTGCCACCAGTGACCCGGCCCCCGGGACAGATACGCAGTATTTT

V gene: TRBV7-2
D gene: NA
clone size: NA
J gene: TRBJ1-2
CDR3 protein: CASSFRGANYGYTF
CDR3 DNA: TGTGCCAGCAGCTTTCGGGGGGCTAACTATGGCTACACCTTC

V gene: TRBV28
D gene: NA
clone size: NA
J gene: TRBJ1-1
CDR3 protein: CASSVTVMNTEAFF
CDR3 DNA: TGTGCCAGCAGCGTGACAGTCATGAACACTGAAGCTTTCTTT

V gene: TRBV10-2
D gene: TRBD2
clone size: once
J gene: TRBJ2-3
CDR3 protein: CASCGLAGGPADTQYF
CDR3 DNA: TGCGCCAGCTGCGGACTAGCGGGAGGGCCAGCAGATACGCAGTATTTT

V gene: TRBV5-6
D gene: NA
clone size: NA
J gene: TRBJ2-7
CDR3 protein: CASSLVAGIPYEQYF
CDR3 DNA: TGTGCCAGCAGTCTGGTGGCGGGAATACCCTACGAGCAGTACTTC

V gene: TRBV7-3
D gene: NA
clone size: NA
J gene: TRBJ1-2
CDR3 protein: CASSLAGDYGYTF
CDR3 DNA: TGTGCCAGCAGCCTCGCAGGGGACTATGGCTACACCTTC

V gene: TRBV9
D gene: TRBD2
clone size: NA
J gene: TRBJ2-5
CDR3 protein: CASSVGGLALGETQYF
CDR3 DNA: TGTGCCAGCAGCGTAGGAGGACTAGCGCTAGGAGAGACCCAGTACTTC

V gene: TRBV28
D gene: TRBD1
clone size: NA
J gene: TRBJ1-2
CDR3 protein: CASSPMTGGPYGYTF
CDR3 DNA: TGTGCCAGCAGTCCAATGACAGGGGGGCCCTATGGCTACACCTTC

V gene: TRBV7-2
D gene: TRBD1
clone size: NA
J gene: TRBJ2-7
CDR3 protein: CASSPNRGSNEQYF
CDR3 DNA: TGTGCCAGCAGCCCGAACAGGGGAAGCAACGAGCAGTACTTC

V gene: TRBV5-1
D gene: NA
clone size: NA
J gene: TRBJ2-7
CDR3 protein: CASSSDTYEQYF
CDR3 DNA: TGCGCCAGCAGCAGTGACACCTACGAGCAGTACTTC

V gene: TRBV7-2
D gene: TRBD1
clone size: NA
J gene: TRBJ2-2
CDR3 protein: CASTPYGTGNTGELFF
CDR3 DNA: TGTGCCAGCACCCCTTACGGGACAGGAAACACCGGGGAGCTGTTTTTT

V gene: TRBV5-8
D gene: TRBD1
clone size: NA
J gene: TRBJ2-1
CDR3 protein: CASSLGQGVYNEQFF
CDR3 DNA: TGTGCCAGCAGCCTAGGACAGGGGGTTTACAATGAGCAGTTCTTC

V gene: TRBV28
D gene: NA
clone size: few
J gene: TRBJ1-1
CDR3 protein: CASSSTTGTAFF
CDR3 DNA: TGTGCCAGCAGCTCTACTACAGGGACAGCTTTCTTT

V gene: TRBV19
D gene: TRBD1
clone size: NA
J gene: TRBJ1-5
CDR3 protein: CASSLTRGRNQPQHF
CDR3 DNA: TGTGCCAGTAGCCTGACCAGGGGGCGAAATCAGCCCCAGCATTTT

V gene: TRBV2
D gene: NA
clone size: few
J gene: TRBJ2-1
CDR3 protein: CASSEAGGRGFNEQFF
CDR3 DNA: TGTGCCAGCAGTGAAGCCGGGGGGCGAGGGTTTAATGAGCAGTTCTTC

V gene: TRBV28
D gene: TRBD1
clone size: NA
J gene: TRBJ2-1
CDR3 protein: CASSSQDRGGDNEQFF
CDR3 DNA: TGTGCCAGCAGTTCCCAGGACAGGGGGGGGGACAATGAGCAGTTCTTC

V gene: TRBV5-4
D gene: NA
clone size: NA
J gene: TRBJ2-4
CDR3 protein: CASSLGPENIQYF
CDR3 DNA: TGTGCCAGCAGCTTGGGCCCGGAAAACATTCAGTACTTC

V gene: TRBV4-1
D gene: TRBD2
clone size: NA
J gene: TRBJ2-3
CDR3 protein: CASSQAVGLAVSTDTQYF
CDR3 DNA: TGCGCCAGCAGCCAAGCAGTGGGACTAGCGGTTAGCACAGATACGCAGTATTTT

V gene: TRBV30
D gene: TRBD2
clone size: NA
J gene: TRBJ2-1
CDR3 protein: CAWMVSGTNEQFF
CDR3 DNA: TGTGCCTGGATGGTAAGCGGGACTAATGAGCAGTTCTTC

V gene: TRBV12-3/TRBV12-4
D gene: NA
clone size: NA
J gene: TRBJ1-1
CDR3 protein: CASSLAYGSEAFF
CDR3 DNA: TGTGCCAGCAGTTTAGCGTACGGGTCTGAAGCTTTCTTT

V gene: TRBV5-4
D gene: TRBD2
clone size: NA
J gene: TRBJ2-3
CDR3 protein: CASSLAASGDTQYF
CDR3 DNA: TGTGCCAGCAGCTTGGCGGCTAGCGGAGATACGCAGTATTTT

V gene: TRBV7-6
D gene: TRBD1
clone size: NA
J gene: TRBJ1-5
CDR3 protein: CASSLGTGFEPQHF
CDR3 DNA: TGTGCCAGCAGCTTGGGGACAGGTTTTGAGCCCCAGCATTTT

V gene: TRBV19
D gene: NA
clone size: NA
J gene: TRBJ2-1
CDR3 protein: CASSIMRDSNEQFF
CDR3 DNA: TGTGCCAGTAGTATAATGCGGGATTCCAATGAGCAGTTCTTC

V gene: TRBV2
D gene: NA
clone size: NA
J gene: TRBJ2-7
CDR3 protein: CASSPQGEYEQYF
CDR3 DNA: TGTGCCAGCAGCCCCCAAGGGGAATACGAGCAGTACTTC

V gene: TRBV3-1/TRBV3-2
D gene: NA
clone size: NA
J gene: TRBJ2-4
CDR3 protein: CASSSQGLKNIQYF
CDR3 DNA: TGTGCCAGCAGCTCGCAGGGCCTCAAAAACATTCAGTACTTC

V gene: TRBV15
D gene: NA
clone size: NA
J gene: TRBJ2-3
CDR3 protein: CATSRGREDTQYF
CDR3 DNA: TGTGCCACCAGCAGAGGTAGAGAGGATACGCAGTATTTT

V gene: TRBV3-1/TRBV3-2
D gene: TRBD1
clone size: NA
J gene: TRBJ1-1
CDR3 protein: CASSPSLGQGSRF
CDR3 DNA: TGTGCCAGCAGCCCGAGCCTGGGACAGGGCTCGCGTTTT